Listed below are T cell receptor beta chains from one sample, sequenced in a study of CD8 T cells in Susac syndrome. TCRdb redid the calling of the immunoSEQ multiplex PCR reads with MiXCR, one entry per CDR3 protein. In the table there are 74,000 or so distinct CDR3 sequences, 85% to 95% of which are singletons. Source material: CD4+ T cells from PBMCs. These receptors were obtained from a human donor with Susac syndrome. CDR3s include the opening cysteine and the closing phenylalanine or tryptophan. The order of the fields is clone size, J gene, D gene, V gene, CDR3 protein, CDR3 DNA. The D gene is left open where the match is weak. Expanded clones get a size class; other rows say once, few or many, or leave the size out.

size: .; J: TRBJ2-1; D: .; V: TRBV6-2/TRBV6-3; CDR3: CASTLNRRASEQFF; DNA: TGTGCCAGCACTCTAAATAGGAGAGCGAGTGAGCAGTTCTTC
size: .; J: TRBJ1-4; D: TRBD1; V: TRBV9; CDR3: CASSGGQGPKLFF; DNA: TGTGCCAGCAGTGGGGGACAGGGGCCAAAACTGTTTTTT
size: once; J: TRBJ2-5; D: .; V: TRBV7-9; CDR3: CASSLDTRETQYF; DNA: TGTGCCAGCAGCTTGGACACGAGGGAGACCCAGTACTTC
size: .; J: TRBJ2-2; D: TRBD2; V: TRBV7-2; CDR3: CASSSPGLAGVGELFF; DNA: TGTGCCAGCAGCTCTCCGGGACTAGCGGGAGTTGGGGAGCTGTTTTTT
size: once; J: TRBJ2-5; D: .; V: TRBV29-1; CDR3: CSVEDNGAQYF; DNA: TGCAGCGTTGAAGATAACGGGGCCCAGTACTTC
size: .; J: TRBJ2-7; D: TRBD2; V: TRBV7-2; CDR3: CASSPRTSGAYEEQYF; DNA: TGTGCCAGCAGCCCTAGGACTAGCGGGGCTTACGAGGAGCAGTACTTC
size: .; J: TRBJ2-7; D: TRBD1; V: TRBV4-1; CDR3: CASSRTGGRDEQYF; DNA: TGCGCCAGCAGCCGAACAGGGGGAAGAGACGAGCAGTACTTC
size: .; J: TRBJ1-2; D: TRBD1; V: TRBV10-3; CDR3: CAISELGGDYGYTF; DNA: TGTGCCATCAGTGAACTAGGGGGCGACTATGGCTACACCTTC
size: .; J: TRBJ2-5; D: TRBD1; V: TRBV5-1; CDR3: CASSLRTGGAKTQYF; DNA: TGCGCCAGCAGCTTGCGGACAGGGGGCGCAAAGACCCAGTACTTC
size: .; J: TRBJ2-7; D: TRBD1; V: TRBV6-2/TRBV6-3; CDR3: CASSSRDRGSHEQYF; DNA: TGTGCCAGCTCGTCCCGGGACAGGGGTTCCCACGAGCAGTACTTC
size: few; J: TRBJ2-1; D: .; V: TRBV12-3/TRBV12-4; CDR3: CASSFGGSYNEQFF; DNA: TGTGCCAGCAGTTTCGGCGGGTCCTACAATGAGCAGTTCTTC
size: .; J: TRBJ2-1; D: TRBD2; V: TRBV20-1; CDR3: CSARVSSGRGGEQFF; DNA: TGCAGTGCTAGAGTCTCTAGCGGGAGAGGAGGTGAGCAGTTCTTC
size: once; J: TRBJ1-5; D: TRBD1; V: TRBV28; CDR3: CASSLRTGGGQPQHF; DNA: TGTGCCAGCAGTCTTCGAACAGGGGGCGGTCAGCCCCAGCATTTT
size: once; J: TRBJ1-2; D: .; V: TRBV9; CDR3: CASSMQENYGYTF; DNA: TGTGCCAGCAGCATGCAGGAGAACTATGGCTACACCTTC
size: .; J: TRBJ1-5; D: .; V: TRBV20-1; CDR3: CSARDPAKTVYSNQPQHF; DNA: TGCAGTGCTAGAGATCCCGCCAAGACAGTTTATAGCAATCAGCCCCAGCATTTT
size: .; J: TRBJ2-2; D: TRBD1; V: TRBV7-2; CDR3: CASRRGQPNTGELFF; DNA: TGTGCCAGCAGGAGGGGACAGCCCAACACCGGGGAGCTGTTTTTT
size: .; J: TRBJ1-4; D: TRBD1; V: TRBV27; CDR3: CASSLAGTGEKLFF; DNA: TGTGCCAGCAGTTTGGCCGGGACAGGTGAAAAACTGTTTTTT
size: .; J: TRBJ2-7; D: .; V: TRBV11-2; CDR3: CASSVQGVFGYEQYF; DNA: TGTGCCAGCTCCGTTCAGGGTGTTTTCGGCTACGAGCAGTACTTC
size: .; J: TRBJ1-4; D: .; V: TRBV29-1; CDR3: CSVHTGLGLREKLFF; DNA: TGCAGCGTTCACACGGGGTTGGGTCTTAGGGAAAAACTGTTTTTT
size: once; J: TRBJ2-5; D: TRBD1; V: TRBV6-2/TRBV6-3; CDR3: CASSSDRGLQETQYF; DNA: TGTGCCAGCAGCTCGGACAGGGGCCTCCAAGAGACCCAGTACTTC
size: once; J: TRBJ2-1; D: TRBD2; V: TRBV5-1; CDR3: CASSLSPAGDPYNEQFF; DNA: TGCGCCAGCAGCTTGTCACCAGCGGGGGATCCATACAATGAGCAGTTCTTC
size: .; J: TRBJ1-2; D: .; V: TRBV4-1; CDR3: CASSHKPHPGDDYGYTF; DNA: TGCGCCAGCAGCCATAAGCCCCACCCGGGGGACGACTATGGCTACACCTTC
size: .; J: TRBJ2-7; D: TRBD1; V: TRBV6-2/TRBV6-3; CDR3: CASSYADRGGNEQYF; DNA: TGTGCCAGCAGTTACGCCGACAGGGGTGGTAACGAGCAGTACTTC
size: .; J: TRBJ2-1; D: TRBD2; V: TRBV20-1; CDR3: CSASGSGGTDEQFF; DNA: TGCAGTGCTAGTGGTAGCGGGGGGACGGATGAGCAGTTCTTC